This T cell receptor (beta chain) emerged from a study of memory CD4+ T cells and cytomegalovirus serostatus. As for the study in general: Donors were healthy Belgian adults, under ten CMV seropositive and 24 seronegative.

CDR1 is SGHAT and CDR2 is FQNNGV in the germline V gene. This CDR3 is built from 15 residues. After removal of 6 bases from V and 3 bases from J, the junction contained 5 bases not matched to a gene. Clones were sequenced by immunoSEQ multiplex PCR, and TCRdb holds only the in-frame ones, with some missing. This sample has 55,000 to 65,000 clones, with around 80% found just once. The sort gate was single viable CD3+CD4+CD8-CD45RO+ cells for memory CD4+ T cells. The TCR sequence derives from an adult in good health and CMV-seronegative. What was sequenced was memory CD4+ T cells from blood. The chain couples TRBV11-2 to TRBJ2-4; 10 positions agree with TRBD2. Written as DNA, the CDR3 is TGTGCCAGCAGAGGACTAGCGGACAACAAAAACATTCAGTACTTC. Encoded protein: CASRGLADNKNIQYF.